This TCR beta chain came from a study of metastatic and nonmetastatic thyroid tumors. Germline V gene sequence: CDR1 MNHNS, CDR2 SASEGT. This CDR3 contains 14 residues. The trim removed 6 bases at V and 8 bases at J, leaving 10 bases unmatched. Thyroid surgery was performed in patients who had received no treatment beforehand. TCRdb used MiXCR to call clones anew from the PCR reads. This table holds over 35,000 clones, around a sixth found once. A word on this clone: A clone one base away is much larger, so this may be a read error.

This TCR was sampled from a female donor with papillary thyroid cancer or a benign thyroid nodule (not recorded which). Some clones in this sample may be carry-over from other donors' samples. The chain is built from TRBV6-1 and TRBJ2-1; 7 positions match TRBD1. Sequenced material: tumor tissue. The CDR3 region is CASSPSMTGYEQFF. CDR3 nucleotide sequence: TGTGCCAGCAGCCCATCCATGACAGGGTATGAGCAGTTCTTC.